These T cell receptor beta chains were read from a single sample in a study of CXCR3-negative and CXCR3-positive naive CD8 T cells. One entry per CDR3 protein, without DNA, is what TCRdb gives after re-calling the 5' RACE reads. Here the sample table reports roughly 89,000 distinct CDR3 sequences. The sequenced sample was naive CXCR3- CD8+ T cells from blood. The receptor source for this set is a human donor in good health. Some clones in this sample may be carry-over from other donors' samples. CDR3s include the opening cysteine and the closing phenylalanine or tryptophan.

J	V	CDR3
TRBJ2-1	TRBV29-1	CSVGGGEALSREQFF
TRBJ1-3	TRBV4-2	CASSQVPGRYGNTIYF
TRBJ2-7	TRBV19	CASSINYDAYEQYF
TRBJ1-2	TRBV29-1	CSVTGSGGYTF
TRBJ2-1	TRBV18	CASSPYGGNEQFF
TRBJ2-7	TRBV19	CASSIGTGTSYEQYF
TRBJ2-7	TRBV29-1	CSVQGFLPREQYF
TRBJ2-7	TRBV19	CASSPTLSGYYEQYF
TRBJ2-1	TRBV29-1	CSVEGLFYSYNEQFF
TRBJ1-1	TRBV7-8	CASSLRHTEAFF